The T cell receptor (beta chain) under discussion was sequenced for a study of CD4 and CD8 cells across lung adenocarcinoma regions. TCRdb re-derived calls from the PCR reads in MiXCR, one entry per CDR3 protein. This table has some 11,000 distinct CDR3 sequences, 40% to 65% appearing once. Per the germline V gene, CDR1 is SGHVS and CDR2 is FNYEAQ. The V end lost 2 bases, the J end lost 5 bases, and 27 bases lay between the germline ends. The CDR3 spans 19 residues. The patients had localized lung adenocarcinoma, a non-small cell subtype. This sequence was found in a male donor with lung adenocarcinoma. The CD4 and CD8 labels of this study may be unreliable. The sequencing input was CD4+ T cells from the center of a lung tumor. This chain joins TRBV7-6 and TRBJ2-5; D is undetermined. The CDR3 spells CASSLPQTKCGLKAETQYF. The CDR3 coding sequence is TGTGCCAGCAGCTTACCCCAAACAAAGTGCGGTTTGAAGGCGGAGACCCAGTACTTC.